The TCR beta chain described here comes from a study of shared clonotypes between healthy human individuals. Study information: Contributing individuals were a couple of females and three males aged 18 to 49.

At a deep level, the assay was run. The protocol was immunoSEQ multiplex PCR, while the TCRdb copy is restricted to in-frame clones and leaves out a portion. This sample has about 1 million clones; around four fifths occur once, and the top ten carry about 1.5%. CD4+ cells underwent separation, giving CD45RA+ naive and CD45RA-negative memory subsets. Study outcomes and limitations: Despite large depth, sorted-subset datasets appeared incompletely sequenced.

Concerning this clone itself: As yet, its antigen is unknown.

This receptor was identified in a man aged 18 to 30 in good health. The sequenced sample was memory CD4+ T cells sorted from blood. Subset here: CD45RA-negative fraction.

In DNA form, the CDR3 reads TGTGCCAGCAGCCTGGCGAGGGGGACTAGCGGGGGATACGAGCAGTACTTC. Protein product: CASSLARGTSGGYEQYF. The gene calls are TRBV13 and TRBJ2-7; 14 positions match TRBD2. The V and J ends lost 5 bases and 4 bases, in that order; junction bases with no gene match: 10. The length of the CDR3 is 17 residues. Germline CDR1 is PRHDT and CDR2 is FYEKMQ (reference sequence).